The entry below describes one TCR beta chain. With 60 Vbeta and 13 Jbeta primers, the PCR was carried out. Sequencing was performed with immunoSEQ multiplex PCR; in TCRdb, only in-frame clones are kept and a portion is missing. The top ten clones hold about 5.8% of a sample with roughly 100,000 clones, roughly 79% of them seen once. This sample was taken from a study of cytomegalovirus exposure and HLA in healthy donors. The specimen sequenced was PBMCs. This TCR came from a male donor in good health and CMV-seronegative.

Here the CDR3 reads CASSSSGGHYGYTF. The CDR3 DNA sequence: TGTGCCAGCAGCTCCTCCGGGGGGCACTATGGCTACACCTTC. The V gene is TRBV7-9, the J gene TRBJ1-2; D is possibly TRBD1 (6 bases). Deletions cut 4 bases from V and 3 bases from J, with 12 bases between. The CDR3 runs 14 residues. Germline V lookup: CDR1 SEHNR, CDR2 FQNEAQ (reference sequence).